Listed below are T cell receptor beta chains from one sample, sequenced in a study of blood T cell repertoires in COVID-19. Clones were sequenced by immunoSEQ multiplex PCR, and TCRdb holds only the in-frame ones, with some missing. The sample shows around 41,000 clones, around four fifths of them seen only once. Sequencing was carried out using peripheral blood. The receptors originated from a woman aged 80 or older with active or convalescent COVID-19. The CDR3 runs from the conserved cysteine through the conserved F or W. Each record gives: V gene, J gene, D gene, clone size, CDR3 DNA, CDR3 protein. A D gene is named only where the DNA matches it firmly. Clone sizes are given selectively: once, few, many, or a class where the clone is expanded.

>TRBV28|TRBJ2-1|TRBD2|-
TGTGCCAGCAGTTTAGGGACTAGCGGGAGCCTGGGGGCCAATGAGCAGTTCTTC
CASSLGTSGSLGANEQFF
>TRBV20-1|TRBJ2-3|-|-
TGCAGTGCTACTGACGCCTTGAGAGTCACAGATACGCAGTATTTT
CSATDALRVTDTQYF
>TRBV10-3|TRBJ1-4|TRBD1|medium-sized
TGTGCCATCAGTAGGGACAGTAATGAAAAACTGTTTTTT
CAISRDSNEKLFF
>TRBV5-1|TRBJ1-1|TRBD1|-
TGCGCCAGCAACTCCGGGACAGGGCTTATGAACACTGAAGCTTTCTTT
CASNSGTGLMNTEAFF
>TRBV5-1|TRBJ2-7|TRBD2|-
TGCGCCAGCAGCTTGGTAGCGGGAGGGCCGTACGAGCAGTACTTC
CASSLVAGGPYEQYF
>TRBV28|TRBJ2-2|TRBD2|-
TGTGCCAGCAGTTTAGGGTTAGCGGGAGGCTCCACCGGGGAGCTGTTTTTT
CASSLGLAGGSTGELFF
>TRBV5-1|TRBJ2-5|TRBD2|-
TGCGCCAGCAGCTTGGGGTCCCTAGCGGGTTTTGAGACCCAGTACTTC
CASSLGSLAGFETQYF
>TRBV5-3|TRBJ2-7|-|-
TGTGCCAGAAGCCTCTCCCCTTCGGACCCAACTCAGGGGACCTACGAGCAGTACTTC
CARSLSPSDPTQGTYEQYF
>TRBV28|TRBJ2-1|TRBD2|once
TGTGCCAGCAGTCCAGCGCTAGCGGGAGGGGGCAATGAGCAGTTCTTC
CASSPALAGGGNEQFF
>TRBV27|TRBJ1-2|TRBD1|few
TGTGCCAGCAGTGAAGGACAGGGAGATGGTCCTGGGGGCTACACCTTC
CASSEGQGDGPGGYTF
>TRBV27|TRBJ2-1|-|-
TGTGCCAGCAGCAAAGGATCTGAGGAGTTCTTC
CASSKGSEEFF
>TRBV6-2/TRBV6-3|TRBJ2-7|TRBD1|-
TGTGCCAGCAGTTACTCGACAGGGGTATCAGTCTACGAGCAGTACTTC
CASSYSTGVSVYEQYF
>TRBV5-6|TRBJ2-3|TRBD2|once
TGTGCCAGCAGCTTAGCGGGAGACGGGGCAGATACGCAGTATTTT
CASSLAGDGADTQYF
>TRBV25-1|TRBJ2-1|-|-
TGTGCCAGCAGTGAATTTCTTGGACAGTACAATGAGCAGTTCTTC
CASSEFLGQYNEQFF
>TRBV2|TRBJ2-1|TRBD1|-
TGTGCCAGCGACGAGACAGGGTACCATGAGCAGTTCTTC
CASDETGYHEQFF
>TRBV21-1|TRBJ1-1|-|-
TGTGCCAGCAGCAAAGGAGCTAAACAGGCCCCATGGACCAACACTGAAGCTTTCTTT
CASSKGAKQAPWTNTEAFF
>TRBV28|TRBJ1-4|-|-
TGTGCCAGCAGTTTTTTGGGGGAGGATGAAAAACTGTTTTTT
CASSFLGEDEKLFF
>TRBV12-3/TRBV12-4|TRBJ1-2|-|-
TGTGCCAGCAGTTTGGGACTTGACTATGGCTACACCTTC
CASSLGLDYGYTF
>TRBV5-6|TRBJ1-3|-|-
TGTGCCAGCAGCCCGCGACAAAACCCAGCCGGAAACACCATATATTTT
CASSPRQNPAGNTIYF
>TRBV28|TRBJ2-1|TRBD1|-
TGTGCCAGCAGTACAAACTATGGGGGACAGGGAGTTATTGAGCAGTTCTTC
CASSTNYGGQGVIEQFF
>TRBV27|TRBJ2-2|-|-
TGTGCCAGCAGGGGAGCGGCCGGGGAGCTGTTTTTT
CASRGAAGELFF
>TRBV28|TRBJ1-2|-|-
TGTGCCAGCAGTGAGATACAGGGAAGACTCTATGGCTACACCTTC
CASSEIQGRLYGYTF
>TRBV5-1|TRBJ2-7|TRBD2|-
TGCGCCAGCAGCCCTGGACTAGCGGGAACCTACGAGCAGTACTTC
CASSPGLAGTYEQYF
>TRBV7-2|TRBJ2-1|-|few
TGTGCCAGCAGCTTATTGGGCCGGGGGGCGGGGCGGATTGAAAATGAGCAGTTCTTC
CASSLLGRGAGRIENEQFF
>TRBV28|TRBJ1-4|-|-
TGTGCCAGCAGCGTTACAGGACGGGGGGAAAAACTGTTTTTT
CASSVTGRGEKLFF
>TRBV7-6|TRBJ2-5|-|-
TGTGCCAGCAGCTCTGGGGCGGAGACCCAGTACTTC
CASSSGAETQYF
>TRBV6-5|TRBJ1-2|-|once
TGTGCCAGCACCAACCGGGGAGGGGCCGTCTATGGCTACACCTTC
CASTNRGGAVYGYTF
>TRBV7-8|TRBJ2-1|TRBD2|-
TGTGCCAGCAGCCCCCTTTTAGCGGGAGTGCCTGAGCAGTTCTTC
CASSPLLAGVPEQFF
>TRBV28|TRBJ2-5|-|-
TGTGCCAGCAGTTTAGGGGGGAGGGAGACCCAGTACTTC
CASSLGGRETQYF
>TRBV5-6|TRBJ1-5|TRBD1|-
TGTGCCAGCAGTTCGACAGGGTTCAATCAGCCCCAGCATTTT
CASSSTGFNQPQHF
>TRBV19|TRBJ1-2|-|few
TGTGCCAGTTACCCTTGGGGGGGTAATGGCTACACCTTC
CASYPWGGNGYTF
>TRBV28|TRBJ2-3|TRBD2|-
TGTGCCAGCATTCAGCGGGAGGGCCTATATACGCAGTATTTT
CASIQREGLYTQYF
>TRBV3-1/TRBV3-2|TRBJ2-7|TRBD1|once
TGTGCCAGCAGCCAAGAGGGACAGGGGGCGAAAGAGCAGTACTTC
CASSQEGQGAKEQYF
>TRBV24-1|TRBJ2-1|TRBD2|-
TGTGCCACCAGTGAACCTACGGACGGGGAACTTAGCGGGAGGCTCGATGAGCAGTTCTTC
CATSEPTDGELSGRLDEQFF
>TRBV7-8|TRBJ2-7|-|-
TGTGCCAGCAGCTCCGACGGGTACGAGCAGTACTTC
CASSSDGYEQYF
>TRBV5-1|TRBJ2-5|-|-
TGCGCCAGCAGCCCAATGGGGCAGGGTGGGGAGACCCAGTACTTC
CASSPMGQGGETQYF
>TRBV5-1|TRBJ1-1|-|-
TGCGCCAGCAGCTTGAGGCCAGGGGACGGCTTAAACACTGAAGCTTTCTTT
CASSLRPGDGLNTEAFF
>TRBV5-1|TRBJ2-6|TRBD1|-
TGCGCCAGCAGCCAAACACAGGGGTTCACGGCTGGGGCCAACGTCCTGACTTTC
CASSQTQGFTAGANVLTF
>TRBV27|TRBJ2-7|-|few
TGTGCCAGCACCCACGGCAGGGGAGACTACGAGCAGTACTTC
CASTHGRGDYEQYF
>TRBV28|TRBJ1-3|-|-
TGTGCCAGCAGCGACAGGTCCCCTGGAAACACCATATATTTT
CASSDRSPGNTIYF
>TRBV6-5|TRBJ2-7|TRBD2|-
TGTGCCAGCTCACGCGGGGGTTTTGGTTACGAGCAGTACTTC
CASSRGGFGYEQYF